This T cell receptor beta chain stems from a study of blood T cell repertoires in COVID-19 (dated by TCRdb to about 2020). Concerning the study at large: The collaborator samples originated in the United States, Italy and Spain and spanned the acute and convalescent phases of COVID-19. A de-identified subject ID, COVID-19 status, age in years and sex were almost always included in the sample metadata. A freely available public database, intended as a resource for researchers studying the immune response to SARS-CoV-2, is where the repertoires were released. The material from the prospective study consisted of cDNA or gDNA derived from T cells, B-cell-depleted T cells, or PBMCs. Where available, HLA class I and class II types were obtained from metadata supplied by the sample provider rather than from assay-based typing. Samples were obtained from the ongoing ImmuneRACE study (first 160 participants) and from about 1,300 subjects provided by 6 global collaborators. Subjects who had been exposed to COVID-19, were actively infected with it, or had recovered from it provided the deeply sampled blood TCRbeta repertoires that made up the dataset.

On this clone itself: The antigen this receptor binds is unknown. The sample holds no much larger clone one base away, and base qualities are not on file.

Whole blood was collected in K2EDTA tubes by collaborating institutions according to the institutions' own protocols. For TCRbeta analysis, collaborator samples were shipped as frozen whole blood, as isolated PBMCs, or as DNA extracted from either sample type. The CDR3 spans 16 residues, from the cysteine through the phenylalanine. This entry keeps only the CDR3 DNA: 48 bases, framed from base 1. TCRbeta CDR3 regions were amplified from genomic DNA using the immunoSEQ Assay, a bias-controlled multiplex PCR. On the study's bioinformatics: Nucleated cell counts per sample were estimated from amplification of reference gene primers within the assay. Sequence reads were collapsed and filtered to measure the absolute abundance of every unique TCRbeta CDR3 rearrangement. For each sample, productive Simpson clonality was calculated by taking the square root of Simpson's diversity index across productive rearrangements. TCRdb took over this immuneACCESS table, retaining in-frame rearrangements with V and J assigned. Such tables are incomplete; in checked studies, under half of the missing clones stem from an unresolved V gene, and the remainder is unexplained. D and trimming come from the DNA, and the V and J calls and clone size come from that table. For this sample there are about 64,000 clones; around four fifths appear just once. Of the sample, 10% to 15% is held by the ten largest clones.

Broader findings and caveats from the paper: The amount of clinical and demographic metadata varied by source and participant and was provided uncurated.

Source material: peripheral blood. The TCR originated in a man older than 75 with acute or convalescent COVID-19. The chain joins TRBV21-1 to TRBJ1-5; the table's D call of TRBD1 was not tested on the DNA. TRBV21-1 is a recognized pseudogene. In nucleotides, the sequence is TGTGCCAGTGACCGACGGGAGACAGGGTGCTATCAGCCCCAGCATTTT. The encoded protein is CASDRRETGCYQPQHF.